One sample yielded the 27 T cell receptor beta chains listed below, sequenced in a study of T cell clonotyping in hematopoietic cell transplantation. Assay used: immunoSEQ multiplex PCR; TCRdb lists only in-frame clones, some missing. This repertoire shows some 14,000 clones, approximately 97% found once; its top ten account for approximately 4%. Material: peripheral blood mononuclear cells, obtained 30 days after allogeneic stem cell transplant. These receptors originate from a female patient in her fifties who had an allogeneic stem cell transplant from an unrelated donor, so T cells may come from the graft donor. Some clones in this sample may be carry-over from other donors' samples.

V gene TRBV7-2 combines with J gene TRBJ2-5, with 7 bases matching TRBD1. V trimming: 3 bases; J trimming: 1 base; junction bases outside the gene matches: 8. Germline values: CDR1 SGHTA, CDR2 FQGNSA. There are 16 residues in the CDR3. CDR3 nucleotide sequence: TGTGCCAGCAGCTTCCCGTCTTGGACAGGCCAAGAGACCCAGTACTTC. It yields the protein CASSFPSWTGQETQYF.

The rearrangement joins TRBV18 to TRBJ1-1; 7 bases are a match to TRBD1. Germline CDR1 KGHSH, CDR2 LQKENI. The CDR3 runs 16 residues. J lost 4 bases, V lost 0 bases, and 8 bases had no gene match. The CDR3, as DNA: TGTGCCAGCTCACCACCGTCAGGGGGGCTTGGCACTGAAGCTTTCTTT. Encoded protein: CASSPPSGGLGTEAFF.

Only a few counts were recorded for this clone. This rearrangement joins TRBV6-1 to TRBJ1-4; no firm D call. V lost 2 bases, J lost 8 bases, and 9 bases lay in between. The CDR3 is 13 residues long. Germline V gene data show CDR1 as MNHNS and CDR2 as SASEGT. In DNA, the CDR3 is TGTGCCAGCAGTGAACGGGAAAACGAAAAACTGTTTTTT. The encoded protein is CASSERENEKLFF.

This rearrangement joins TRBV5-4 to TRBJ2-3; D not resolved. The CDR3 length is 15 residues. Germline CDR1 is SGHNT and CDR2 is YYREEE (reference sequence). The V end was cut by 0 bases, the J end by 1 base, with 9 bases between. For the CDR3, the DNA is TGTGCCAGCAGCTTGGACGCAGGCGGCACAGATACGCAGTATTTT. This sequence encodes CASSLDAGGTDTQYF.

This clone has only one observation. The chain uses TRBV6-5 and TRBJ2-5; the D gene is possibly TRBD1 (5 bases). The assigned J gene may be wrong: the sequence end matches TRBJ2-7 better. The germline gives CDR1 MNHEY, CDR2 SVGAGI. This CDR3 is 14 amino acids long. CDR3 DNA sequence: TGTGCCAGCAGTCTGTGGGGCGGATCCTACGAGCAGTACTTC. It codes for CASSLWGGSYEQYF.

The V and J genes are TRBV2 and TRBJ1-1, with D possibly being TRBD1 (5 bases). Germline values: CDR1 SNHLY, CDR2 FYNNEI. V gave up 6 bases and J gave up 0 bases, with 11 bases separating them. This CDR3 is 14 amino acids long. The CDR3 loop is CASRTGTVNTEAFF. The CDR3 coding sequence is TGTGCCAGCAGAACCGGGACGGTGAACACTGAAGCTTTCTTT. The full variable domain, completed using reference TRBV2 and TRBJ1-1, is EPEVTQTPSHQVTQMGQEVILRCVPISNHLYFYWYRQILGQKVEFLVSFYNNEISEKSEIFDDQFSVERPDGSNFTLKIRSTKLEDSAMYFCASRTGTVNTEAFFGQGTRLTVV.

CDR3 in amino acids: CASSWRTGTNSPLHF. As DNA, the CDR3 is TGTGCCAGCAGTTGGAGGACAGGGACAAATTCACCCCTCCACTTT. The genes are TRBV27 and TRBJ1-6; 8 nucleotides match TRBD1. V lost 4 bases, J lost 7 bases, and 6 bases stayed unmatched. CDR1 is MNHEY and CDR2 is SMNVEV in the germline V gene (reference sequence). The CDR3 sequence is 15 residues long.

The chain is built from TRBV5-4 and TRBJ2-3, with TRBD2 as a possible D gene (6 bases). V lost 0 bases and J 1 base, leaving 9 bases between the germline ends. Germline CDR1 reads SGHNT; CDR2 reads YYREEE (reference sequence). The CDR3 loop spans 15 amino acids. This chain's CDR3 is CASSLGGAGTDTQYF. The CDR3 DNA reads TGTGCCAGCAGCTTGGGCGGGGCAGGCACAGATACGCAGTATTTT. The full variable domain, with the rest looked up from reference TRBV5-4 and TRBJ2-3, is ETGVTQSPTHLIKTRGQQVTLRCSSQSGHNTVSWYQQALGQGPQFIFQYYREEENGRGNFPPRFSGLQFPNYSSELNVNALELDDSALYLCASSLGGAGTDTQYFGPGTRLTVL.

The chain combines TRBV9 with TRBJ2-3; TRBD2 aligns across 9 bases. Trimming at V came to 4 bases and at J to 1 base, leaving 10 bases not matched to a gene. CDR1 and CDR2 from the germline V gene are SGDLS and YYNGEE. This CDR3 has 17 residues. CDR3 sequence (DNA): TGTGCCAGCAGCCCCACGTCCGCTAGCGGGGGCACAGATACGCAGTATTTT. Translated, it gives CASSPTSASGGTDTQYF.

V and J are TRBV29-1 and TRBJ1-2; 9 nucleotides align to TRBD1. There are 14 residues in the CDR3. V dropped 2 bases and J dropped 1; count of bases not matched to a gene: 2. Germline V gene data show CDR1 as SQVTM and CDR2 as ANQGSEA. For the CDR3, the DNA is TGCAGCGTTGAAAGGGACAGGGATAACTATGGCTACACCTTC. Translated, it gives CSVERDRDNYGYTF.

CDR3 in DNA: TGCAGCGTTGTGGCTGGCAACATCGGGGACTATGGCTACACCTTC. This gives the protein CSVVAGNIGDYGYTF. The genes are TRBV29-1 and TRBJ1-2; no reliable D call. In germline, CDR1 is SQVTM, CDR2 ANQGSEA. The germline V and J ends were trimmed by 4 bases and 3 bases, with 18 bases remaining between them. The CDR3 contains 15 residues. Together with reference TRBV29-1 and TRBJ1-2, the CDR3 gives the full variable domain: SAVISQKPSRDICQRGTSLTIQCQVDSQVTMMFWYRQQPGQSLTLIATANQGSEATYESGFVIDKFPISRPNLTFSTLTVSNMSPEDSSIYLCSVVAGNIGDYGYTFGSGTRLTVV.

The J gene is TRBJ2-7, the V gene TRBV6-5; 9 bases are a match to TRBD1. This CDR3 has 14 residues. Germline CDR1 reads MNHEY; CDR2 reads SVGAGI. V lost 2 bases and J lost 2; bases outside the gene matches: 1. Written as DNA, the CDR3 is TGTGCCAGCAGTTACGACAGGGGGACCTACGAGCAGTACTTC. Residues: CASSYDRGTYEQYF.

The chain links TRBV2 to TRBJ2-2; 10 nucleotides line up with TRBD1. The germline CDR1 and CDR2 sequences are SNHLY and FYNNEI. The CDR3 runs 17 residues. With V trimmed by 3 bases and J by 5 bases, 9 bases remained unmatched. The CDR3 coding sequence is TGTGCCAGCAGTGATAGGACAGGGGGTGTTGGAACCGGGGAGCTGTTTTTT. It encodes CASSDRTGGVGTGELFF.

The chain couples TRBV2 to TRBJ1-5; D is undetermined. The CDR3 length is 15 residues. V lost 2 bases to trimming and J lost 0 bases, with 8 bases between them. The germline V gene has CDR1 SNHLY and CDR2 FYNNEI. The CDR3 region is CASSEIRYSNQPQHF. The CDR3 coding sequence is TGTGCCAGCAGTGAAATAAGGTATAGCAATCAGCCCCAGCATTTT.

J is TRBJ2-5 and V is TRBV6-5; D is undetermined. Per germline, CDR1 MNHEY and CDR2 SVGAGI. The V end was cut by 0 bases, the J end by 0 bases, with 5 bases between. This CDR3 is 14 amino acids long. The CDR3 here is CASSYSRYQETQYF. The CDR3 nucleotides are TGTGCCAGCAGTTACTCTAGATACCAAGAGACCCAGTACTTC.

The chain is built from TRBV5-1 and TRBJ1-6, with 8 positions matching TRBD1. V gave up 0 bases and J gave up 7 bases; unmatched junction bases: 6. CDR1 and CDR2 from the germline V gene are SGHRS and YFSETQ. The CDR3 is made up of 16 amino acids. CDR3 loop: CASSLGSQGGNSPLHF. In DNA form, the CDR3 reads TGCGCCAGCAGCTTGGGCTCACAGGGGGGCAATTCACCCCTCCACTTT. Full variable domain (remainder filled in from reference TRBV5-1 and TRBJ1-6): KAGVTQTPRYLIKTRGQQVTLSCSPISGHRSVSWYQQTPGQGLQFLFEYFSETQRNKGNFPGRFSGRQFSNSRSEMNVSTLELGDSALYLCASSLGSQGGNSPLHFGNGTRLTVT.

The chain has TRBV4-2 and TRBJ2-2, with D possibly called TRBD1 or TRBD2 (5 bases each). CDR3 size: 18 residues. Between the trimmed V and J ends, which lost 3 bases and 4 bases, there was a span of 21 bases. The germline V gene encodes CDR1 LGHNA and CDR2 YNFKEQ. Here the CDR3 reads CASSHLGLLGRLTGELFF. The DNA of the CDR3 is TGTGCCAGCAGCCACCTCGGACTTTTGGGGCGTCTCACCGGGGAGCTGTTTTTT.

The CDR3 bases are TGTGCCAGCACCGACGAGGGGACGGGCACAGATACGCAGTATTTT. The encoded protein is CASTDEGTGTDTQYF. V and J are TRBV6-1 and TRBJ2-3; D tentatively fits TRBD1 or TRBD2 (5 bases each). The CDR3 loop spans 15 amino acids. From germline, CDR1 is MNHNS and CDR2 SASEGT. V shed 7 bases and J shed 1 base, with 15 bases lying between them.

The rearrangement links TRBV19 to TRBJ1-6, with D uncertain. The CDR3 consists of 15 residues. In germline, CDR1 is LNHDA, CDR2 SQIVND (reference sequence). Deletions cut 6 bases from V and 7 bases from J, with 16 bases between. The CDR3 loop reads CASRTELNRNSPLHF. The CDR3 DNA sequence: TGTGCCAGTAGGACCGAGTTGAATAGGAATTCACCCCTCCACTTT.

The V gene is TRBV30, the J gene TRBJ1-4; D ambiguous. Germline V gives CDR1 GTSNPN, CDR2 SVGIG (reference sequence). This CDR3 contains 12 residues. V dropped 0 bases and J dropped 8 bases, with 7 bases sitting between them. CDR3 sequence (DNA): TGTGCCTGGAGTGTACGGGGAGAAAAACTGTTTTTT. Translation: CAWSVRGEKLFF.

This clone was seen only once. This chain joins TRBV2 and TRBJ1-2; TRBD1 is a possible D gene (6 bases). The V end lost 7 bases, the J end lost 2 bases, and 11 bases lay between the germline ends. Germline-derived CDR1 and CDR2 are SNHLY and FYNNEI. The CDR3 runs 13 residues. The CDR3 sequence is CASTAGANYGYTF. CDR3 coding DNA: TGTGCCAGCACCGCAGGGGCGAACTATGGCTACACCTTC.

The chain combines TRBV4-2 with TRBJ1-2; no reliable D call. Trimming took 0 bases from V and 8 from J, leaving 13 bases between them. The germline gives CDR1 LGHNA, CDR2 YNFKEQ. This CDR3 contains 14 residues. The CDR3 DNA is TGTGCCAGCAGCCAAGATGCGCCGCCCGGGGGCTACACCTTC. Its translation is CASSQDAPPGGYTF.

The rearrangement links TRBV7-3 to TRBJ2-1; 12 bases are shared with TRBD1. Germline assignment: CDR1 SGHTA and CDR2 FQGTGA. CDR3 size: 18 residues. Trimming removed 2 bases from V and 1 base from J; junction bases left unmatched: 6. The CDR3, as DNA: TGTGCCAGCAGCTTAGCCGGGACAGGGGGCCCGTCCTACAATGAGCAGTTCTTC. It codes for CASSLAGTGGPSYNEQFF.

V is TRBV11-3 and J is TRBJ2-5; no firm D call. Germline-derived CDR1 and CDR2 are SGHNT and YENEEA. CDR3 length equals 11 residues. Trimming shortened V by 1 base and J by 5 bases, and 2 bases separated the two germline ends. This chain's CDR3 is CASSLGETQYF. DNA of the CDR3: TGTGCCAGCAGCTTAGGGGAGACCCAGTACTTC. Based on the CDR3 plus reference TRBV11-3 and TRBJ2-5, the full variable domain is EAGVVQSPRYKIIEKKQPVAFWCNPISGHNTLYWYLQNLGQGPELLIRYENEEAVDDSQLPKDRFSAERLKGVDSTLKIQPAELGDSAVYLCASSLGETQYFGPGTRLLVL.

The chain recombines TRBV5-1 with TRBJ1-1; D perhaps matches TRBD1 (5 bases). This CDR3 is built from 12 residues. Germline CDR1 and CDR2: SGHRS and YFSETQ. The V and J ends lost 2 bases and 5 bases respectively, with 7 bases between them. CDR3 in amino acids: CASSFTGTEAFF. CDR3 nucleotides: TGCGCCAGCAGCTTTACAGGAACTGAAGCTTTCTTT.

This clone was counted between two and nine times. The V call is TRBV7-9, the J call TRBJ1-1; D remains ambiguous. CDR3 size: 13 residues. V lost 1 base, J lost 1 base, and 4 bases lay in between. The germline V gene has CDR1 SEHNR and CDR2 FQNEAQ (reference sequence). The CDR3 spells CASSLGQNTEAFF. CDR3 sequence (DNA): TGTGCCAGCAGCTTAGGACAGAACACTGAAGCTTTCTTT.

The chain's CDR3 is CACSADLGSQGLPLHF. The CDR3 DNA reads as TGTGCCTGCTCAGCCGACCTGGGCAGCCAAGGGTTGCCCCTCCACTTT. The chain links TRBV30 to TRBJ1-6; D not resolved. V was cut by 6 bases and J by 13 bases, with 28 bases left in between. Germline CDR1 GTSNPN, CDR2 SVGIG (reference sequence). The CDR3 runs to 16 residues.